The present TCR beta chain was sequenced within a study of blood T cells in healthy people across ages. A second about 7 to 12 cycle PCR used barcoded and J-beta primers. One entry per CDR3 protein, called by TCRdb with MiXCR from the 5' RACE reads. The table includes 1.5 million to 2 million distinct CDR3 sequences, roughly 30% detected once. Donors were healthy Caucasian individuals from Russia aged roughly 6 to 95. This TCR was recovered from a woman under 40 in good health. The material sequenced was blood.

The CDR3 sequence is CASSFYSWTSGNYEQYF. The DNA for the CDR3 is TGTGCCAGCAGCTTTTATAGCTGGACTAGCGGGAACTACGAGCAGTACTTC. The genes are TRBV7-8 and TRBJ2-7; 12 nucleotides match TRBD2. Per the germline V gene, CDR1 is SGHVS and CDR2 is FQNEAQ. V shed 3 bases, J shed 3 bases, and the junction held 9 bases outside the gene matches. The CDR3 has 17 residues.